These 30 T cell receptor beta chains came from one sample sequenced in a study of cytomegalovirus exposure and HLA in healthy donors. It was with 60 Vbeta and 13 Jbeta primers that the PCR ran. Generated by immunoSEQ multiplex PCR, the TCRdb table keeps only in-frame clones and is missing some. The table has some 150,000 clones, 70% to 80% seen once; the top ten hold under 2.5%. Sequencing was carried out using PBMCs. The receptors originated from a woman aged 55-70 years in good health and CMV-seropositive.

This rearrangement joins TRBV5-1 to TRBJ1-1, with no clear D. This CDR3 has 15 residues. The germline V gene has CDR1 SGHRS and CDR2 YFSETQ. V lost 4 bases and J lost 3, with 16 bases in between. CDR3 residues: CASSPRPIGDTEAFF. CDR3 sequence (DNA): TGCGCCAGCAGCCCTAGGCCCATCGGGGACACTGAAGCTTTCTTT.

The chain uses TRBV12-2 and TRBJ2-5; the table names TRBD2, a call not compared with the DNA. TRBV12-2 constitutes a pseudogene. The length of the CDR3 is 13 residues. CDR3 in amino acids: CASRLPGLEIQYF. The CDR3, as DNA: TGTGCAAGTCGCTTACCGGGACTAGAAATCCAGTACTTC.

This sequence joins TRBV6-5 and TRBJ1-2, with unresolved D. Germline CDR1 and CDR2: MNHEY and SVGAGI. V lost 5 bases and J lost 8, with 12 bases in between. The CDR3 totals 12 residues. The CDR3 here is CASSEPLLGYTF. The DNA for the CDR3 is TGTGCCAGCAGTGAGCCCCTCTTAGGCTACACCTTC.

The CDR3 is CAWRESRGVTDTQYF. The DNA for the CDR3 is TGTGCCTGGAGGGAATCCAGGGGGGTCACAGATACGCAGTATTTT. The J gene is TRBJ2-3, the V gene TRBV30; D may be TRBD1 (7 bases). V was cut by 3 bases and J by 2 bases, with 15 bases left in between. The CDR3 is 15 amino acids. Germline V gene data show CDR1 as GTSNPN and CDR2 as SVGIG (reference sequence).

J is TRBJ2-7 and V is TRBV25-1; TRBD2 might be the D (6 bases). Trimming removed 5 bases at V and 4 bases at J, with 15 bases between. The CDR3 runs 14 residues. The germline V gene encodes CDR1 MGHDK and CDR2 SYGVNS. The CDR3 protein is CASSPAGSFYEQYF. The DNA of the CDR3 is TGTGCCAGCAGTCCCGCGGGGTCGTTTTACGAGCAGTACTTC.

This clone has a handful of counts. The rearrangement links TRBV2 to TRBJ2-7, with D perhaps matching TRBD1 (5 bases). Trimming stripped 2 bases from V and 3 bases from J, with 8 bases between. The CDR3 is 13 amino acids. The germline V gene has CDR1 SNHLY and CDR2 FYNNEI. CDR3 DNA: TGTGCCAGCAGTGAACGACAGTTCTACGAGCAGTACTTC. Amino acid sequence: CASSERQFYEQYF.

The rearrangement uses TRBV19 and TRBJ1-1; no definite D call. CDR3 length equals 17 residues. Germline V gene lookup returns CDR1 LNHDA and CDR2 SQIVND (reference sequence). Between the trimmed V and J ends, which lost 6 bases and 0 bases, there was a span of 20 bases. CDR3 loop: CASSLPPGYPMNTEAFF. The CDR3 nucleotides read TGTGCCAGTAGCCTCCCCCCGGGGTACCCAATGAACACTGAAGCTTTCTTT. Filled out from reference TRBV19 and TRBJ1-1, the complete variable domain reads DGGITQSPKYLFRKEGQNVTLSCEQNLNHDAMYWYRQDPGQGLRLIYYSQIVNDFQKGDIAEGYSVSREKKESFPLTVTSAQKNPTAFYLCASSLPPGYPMNTEAFFGQGTRLTVV.

The chain uses TRBV19 and TRBJ1-2, with 7 positions matching TRBD1. V trimming: 3 bases; J trimming: 5 bases; junction bases outside the gene matches: 3. Looked up from germline, CDR1 is LNHDA and CDR2 is SQIVND (reference sequence). The CDR3 loop spans 13 amino acids. The CDR3 DNA is TGTGCCAGTAGTATGAACAGGGGTTATGGCTACACCTTC. It translates to CASSMNRGYGYTF.

There are a few counts of this clone. The genes are TRBV5-1 and TRBJ2-3; 7 nucleotides line up with TRBD2. CDR1 and CDR2 from the germline V gene are SGHRS and YFSETQ. The V and J ends lost 4 bases and 4 bases, in that order; junction bases with no gene match: 9. This CDR3 has 15 amino acids. The CDR3 loop reads CASSLQRERADTQYF. The CDR3 DNA follows: TGCGCCAGCAGCCTGCAGCGGGAACGGGCAGATACGCAGTATTTT.

The gene calls are TRBV2 and TRBJ1-1; tentatively, D is TRBD1 (6 bases). Germline V gene data show CDR1 as SNHLY and CDR2 as FYNNEI. The V gene lost 2 bases and the J gene lost 3 bases, with 16 bases spanning the gap. This CDR3 has 16 residues. The CDR3 protein is CASSERSTGTDTEAFF. The CDR3 nucleotides read TGTGCCAGCAGTGAAAGGTCTACAGGGACGGACACTGAAGCTTTCTTT.

The J gene is TRBJ2-7, the V gene TRBV9; 11 bases line up with TRBD2. Germline V gives CDR1 SGDLS, CDR2 YYNGEE. The CDR3 contains 18 residues. V was clipped by 4 bases and J by 1 base; unmatched bases: 13. The CDR3 here is CASSTGASGRPLSYEQYF. The CDR3 DNA is TGTGCCAGCAGCACCGGGGCTAGCGGGAGGCCTCTGTCCTACGAGCAGTACTTC.

This clone was detected once. The chain carries TRBV11-1 and TRBJ2-7, with TRBD1 identical over 7 bases. Germline V gives CDR1 SGHAT, CDR2 FQDESV (reference sequence). CDR3 length: 15 residues. The V and J ends lost 5 bases and 2 bases, in that order; junction bases with no gene match: 9. The CDR3 nucleotides are TGTGCCAGCAGCCTAACCCCGGACAGGACCTACGAGCAGTACTTC. Residues: CASSLTPDRTYEQYF.

CDR3 sequence reads: CASSERGSGNQPQHF. CDR3 sequence (DNA): TGTGCCAGCAGTGAACGGGGGTCCGGCAATCAGCCCCAGCATTTT. The rearrangement links TRBV6-1 to TRBJ1-5, with a tentative D call TRBD1 (5 bases). Germline loops: CDR1 MNHNS, CDR2 SASEGT. The length of the CDR3 is 15 residues. The ends were cut back, 2 bases at V and 2 bases at J, with 10 bases in the middle.

The V and J genes are TRBV28 and TRBJ2-1; D remains ambiguous. This CDR3 contains 14 residues. V was pared by 2 bases and J by 6 bases, with 11 bases between. CDR1 and CDR2 (germline): MDHEN, SYDVKM. The CDR3, as DNA: TGTGCCAGCAGTTTAAGAGGCCCTTTCAATGAGCAGTTCTTC. Protein product: CASSLRGPFNEQFF.

This chain uses TRBV2 with TRBJ2-5; the match to TRBD2 covers 9 bases. V trimming: 4 bases; J trimming: 4 bases; junction bases outside the gene matches: 7. Germline loops: CDR1 SNHLY, CDR2 FYNNEI. The CDR3 covers 15 residues. The CDR3 spells CASSVLAGTTETQYF. The DNA of the CDR3 is TGTGCCAGCAGTGTCCTAGCGGGAACCACAGAGACCCAGTACTTC.

V and J are TRBV28 and TRBJ1-1; TRBD1 is a possible D gene (6 bases). CDR1 and CDR2 from the germline V gene are MDHEN and SYDVKM. V was pared by 5 bases and J by 2 bases, with 18 bases between. There are 16 residues in the CDR3. The CDR3 region has the DNA TGTGCCAGCAGTGCCCAATCCAGGGGATTCAACACTGAAGCTTTCTTT. Its translation is CASSAQSRGFNTEAFF.

V usage is TRBV25-1 and J usage is TRBJ1-2, with D perhaps matching TRBD1 (6 bases). V shed 6 bases and J shed 7 bases, with 21 bases lying between them. This CDR3 comprises 15 residues. CDR1 MGHDK and CDR2 SYGVNS come from the germline V gene. The CDR3 DNA follows: TGTGCCAGCAGCCTGAGGGGGGGGGAAACTGGTGGCTACACCTTC. Translating it yields CASSLRGGETGGYTF.

This chain uses TRBV25-1 with TRBJ1-1; TRBD1 matches at 8 bases. Looked up from germline, CDR1 is MGHDK and CDR2 is SYGVNS. With 1 base clipped from V and 11 bases from J, the junction kept 3 bases outside the gene matches. The CDR3 length is 12 residues. CDR3 coding DNA: TGTGCCAGCAGTGAATCGGACAGGGAGGCTTTCTTT. Translated, it gives CASSESDREAFF.

V usage is TRBV7-9 and J usage is TRBJ1-2, with TRBD1 as a possible D gene (5 bases). V lost 3 bases to trimming and J lost 0 bases, with 5 bases between them. This CDR3 comprises 13 residues. CDR1 SEHNR and CDR2 FQNEAQ come from the germline V gene (reference sequence). CDR3 protein: CASSLTANYGYTF. CDR3 in DNA: TGTGCCAGCAGCTTGACAGCTAACTATGGCTACACCTTC.

This clone was recorded only once. The chain joins TRBV18 to TRBJ1-4; 8 nucleotides match TRBD1. The V gene end was trimmed by 1 base and the J gene end by 5 bases; junction bases not matched to a gene: 0. CDR1 is KGHSH and CDR2 is LQKENI in the germline V gene. This CDR3 region has 14 residues. As DNA, the CDR3 is TGTGCCAGCTCACCACGACAGGGGAATGAAAAACTGTTTTTT. It is translated as CASSPRQGNEKLFF.

V usage is TRBV28 and J usage is TRBJ2-6; TRBD2 might be the D (6 bases). Germline CDR1 MDHEN, CDR2 SYDVKM. The V end was cut by 5 bases, the J end by 0 bases, with 11 bases between. This CDR3 region has 16 residues. DNA for the CDR3: TGTGCCAGCAGTACGGGAGCGGCCTCTGGGGCCAACGTCCTGACTTTC. Protein product: CASSTGAASGANVLTF.

This clone was counted between two and nine times. This sequence joins TRBV5-4 and TRBJ1-1, with D possibly being TRBD1 (6 bases). The CDR3 spans 15 residues. Deletions cut 0 bases from V and 4 bases from J, with 13 bases between. Germline CDR1 reads SGHNT; CDR2 reads YYREEE (reference sequence). This chain's CDR3 is CASSLGNRVVTEAFF. CDR3 DNA sequence: TGTGCCAGCAGCTTGGGGAACAGGGTGGTCACTGAAGCTTTCTTT. Full variable domain (remainder filled in from reference TRBV5-4 and TRBJ1-1): ETGVTQSPTHLIKTRGQQVTLRCSSQSGHNTVSWYQQALGQGPQFIFQYYREEENGRGNFPPRFSGLQFPNYSSELNVNALELDDSALYLCASSLGNRVVTEAFFGQGTRLTVV.

The chain couples TRBV19 to TRBJ1-1; D is perhaps TRBD1 (5 bases). This CDR3 has 15 amino acids. Trimming stripped 5 bases from V and 1 base from J, with 14 bases between. Germline-derived CDR1 and CDR2 are LNHDA and SQIVND (reference sequence). CDR3 residues: CASSPLLTANTEAFF. DNA of the CDR3: TGTGCCAGTAGTCCACTATTGACAGCGAACACTGAAGCTTTCTTT.

The rearrangement joins TRBV5-1 to TRBJ2-1, with 10 positions matching TRBD2. The CDR3 has 16 residues. The germline V gene encodes CDR1 SGHRS and CDR2 YFSETQ. The trim removed 2 bases at V and 7 bases at J, leaving 9 bases unmatched. The DNA for the CDR3 is TGCGCCAGCAGCTTCTTAGCGGGAGGCGCGGTGAATGAGCAGTTCTTC. Translation gives CASSFLAGGAVNEQFF.

The V gene is TRBV9, the J gene TRBJ1-2; 9 positions match TRBD1. Per germline, CDR1 SGDLS and CDR2 YYNGEE. J lost 3 bases, V lost 3 bases, and 6 bases had no gene match. The CDR3 consists of 15 residues. The CDR3 coding sequence is TGTGCCAGCAGCGCAACCGGGACAGGGCACTATGGCTACACCTTC. Translation: CASSATGTGHYGYTF.

This clone appeared a few times. The chain employs TRBV7-9 and TRBJ1-5, with TRBD1 matching 7 bases. The V segment lost 5 bases and the J segment 8 bases; nucleotides outside the gene matches: 9. Germline values: CDR1 SEHNR, CDR2 FQNEAQ (reference sequence). CDR3 size: 14 residues. The CDR3 protein is CASSRGTAGEPQHF. DNA of the CDR3: TGTGCCAGCAGCCGAGGGACAGCCGGAGAGCCCCAGCATTTT.

This clone turned up a few times. The chain uses TRBV7-9 and TRBJ2-7; TRBD1 agrees at 8 bases. Germline values: CDR1 SEHNR, CDR2 FQNEAQ (reference sequence). J lost 7 bases, V lost 5 bases, and 16 bases had no gene match. This CDR3 has 16 amino acids. The CDR3 DNA follows: TGTGCCAGCAGCCCATATGCGGGACAGGCCCCCTTGGAGCAGTACTTC. Translating gives CASSPYAGQAPLEQYF. Looking up the rest from reference TRBV7-9 and TRBJ2-7 gives the full variable domain: DTGVSQNPRHKITKRGQNVTFRCDPISEHNRLYWYRQTLGQGPEFLTYFQNEAQLEKSRLLSDRFSAERPKGSFSTLEIQRTEQGDSAMYLCASSPYAGQAPLEQYFGPGTRLTVT.

The chain combines TRBV18 with TRBJ1-3, with D unclear. CDR1 and CDR2 from the germline V gene are KGHSH and LQKENI. V lost 8 bases and J 0 bases, leaving 8 bases between the germline ends. The CDR3 length is 13 residues. The CDR3, as DNA: TGTGCCAGCCGGGGTGACTCTGGAAACACCATATATTTT. Its translation is CASRGDSGNTIYF.

The rearrangement joins TRBV6-4 to TRBJ2-2, with D perhaps TRBD2 (6 bases). There are 14 residues in the CDR3. V was pared by 7 bases and J by 5 bases, with 14 bases between. Germline V gives CDR1 MRHNA, CDR2 SNTAGT. In DNA form, the CDR3 reads TGTGCCAGCACCCGGGATGCGGGGACCGGGGAGCTGTTTTTT. Translated, it gives CASTRDAGTGELFF.

V usage is TRBV7-3 and J usage is TRBJ2-1; D is possibly TRBD2 (5 bases). Germline CDR1 reads SGHTA; CDR2 reads FQGTGA. The V gene lost 5 bases and the J gene lost 3 bases, with 11 bases spanning the gap. This CDR3 spans 14 amino acids. For the CDR3, the DNA is TGTGCCAGCAGCCCGGGCGGACTCTACAATGAGCAGTTCTTC. Its protein product is CASSPGGLYNEQFF.